The clone carrying this T cell receptor beta chain showed up many times. Germline values: CDR1 SNHLY, CDR2 FYNNEI. V shed 4 bases, J shed 0 bases, and the junction held 0 bases outside the gene matches. The CDR3 sequence is 15 residues long. This specimen comes from a study of blood T cell repertoires in COVID-19. The data were produced by immunoSEQ multiplex PCR, yet TCRdb's version contains in-frame clones alone and is incomplete. The data contain approximately 140,000 clones, about 82% of them singletons. The material sequenced was peripheral blood. This TCR was sampled from a woman aged 60-75 years with acute or convalescent COVID-19. This chain uses TRBV2 with TRBJ1-5, with TRBD1 matching over 10 bases. The CDR3 reads CASSGDRGSNQPQHF. The CDR3 DNA reads as TGTGCCAGCAGTGGGGACAGGGGTAGCAATCAGCCCCAGCATTTT.